In its sample, the clone carrying this TCR beta chain was seen many times. Its antigen is not identified. These data are taken from a study of T-cell reconstitution after alpha-beta-depleted transplantation in children. General study results and limits: Expanded clones from the graft, numbering several hundred, reportedly supplied alpha-beta T cells about two months after transplant.

Library preparation (for TCRbeta) was performed with unique molecular identifiers. TCRdb reprocessed the PCR reads with MiXCR, giving one entry per CDR3 protein. Seen here are fewer than 500,000 distinct CDR3 sequences, roughly 43% observed once, and the top ten hold roughly 27%. The source is a girl aged 2-15 years with aplastic anemia, due to receive a stem cell transplant. The sample in question was PBMCs, obtained before TCRalphabeta/CD19-depleted stem cell transplant.

The CDR3 DNA reads TGTGCCAGCAGCTTAGGACGGGTATATGAGCAGTTCTTC. Its protein product is CASSLGRVYEQFF. This rearrangement joins TRBV7-2 to TRBJ2-1; D remains ambiguous. Trimming cost V 1 base and J 8 bases, with 9 bases left between them. This CDR3 spans 13 amino acids. Per germline, CDR1 SGHTA and CDR2 FQGNSA.